The rows below give T cell receptor beta chains drawn from one sample of a study of T-cell memory formation after mild COVID-19. TCRdb redid the calling of the 5' RACE reads with MiXCR, one entry per CDR3 protein. The table shows roughly 220,000 distinct CDR3 sequences, with 9.5% to 10% occurring only once. Sequenced sample: PBMCs or a T cell subset sorted from them (not recorded which). The receptors derive from a man younger than 35 who had mild COVID-19 (a few samples of this study predate the infection). Cell type and time point are not known. The CDR3 runs from the conserved cysteine through the conserved F or W. D genes are given only for firm matches. Only part of the rows carry a size: once, few, many, or a class if the clone is expanded.

TRBV7-2	NA	15	NA	TRBJ2-2	TGTGCCAGCAGCTTAGCGCCGGGCGTAACCGGGGAGCTGTTTTTT	CASSLAPGVTGELFF
TRBV20-1	many	15	TRBD2	TRBJ2-1	TGCAGTCCCAAACCGGGACTAGCGGGATACAATGAGCAGTTCTTC	CSPKPGLAGYNEQFF
TRBV6-5	few	14	NA	TRBJ1-1	TGTGCCAGCAGTTACGGGACACAGAACACTGAAGCTTTCTTT	CASSYGTQNTEAFF
TRBV28	NA	16	NA	TRBJ2-4	TGTGCCAGCAGTTTCCGGGGGTTCGCGGCCAAAAACATTCAGTACTTC	CASSFRGFAAKNIQYF
TRBV2	few	16	TRBD2	TRBJ2-1	TGTGCCAGCAGTGAATCTACTAGCGGGGGGGCGGATGAGCAGTTCTTC	CASSESTSGGADEQFF
TRBV20-1	few	14	TRBD2	TRBJ2-7	TGCAGTGCTATAAAGCGGGGGGGCAGCTACGAGCAGTACTTC	CSAIKRGGSYEQYF
TRBV7-2	few	16	TRBD2	TRBJ2-7	TGTGCCAGCAGCTTAGTCTCGCGGGGGGATCCCTACGAGCAGTACTTC	CASSLVSRGDPYEQYF
TRBV29-1	NA	15	TRBD2	TRBJ2-3	TGCAGCGTTGTTGGACTAGCGGGGGCCACAGATACGCAGTATTTT	CSVVGLAGATDTQYF
TRBV18	few	14	NA	TRBJ2-7	TGTGCCAGCTCACCGGCAGGCTGGGGACTGGAGCAGTACTTC	CASSPAGWGLEQYF
TRBV7-3	many	15	NA	TRBJ2-3	TGTGCCAGCAGCTTATCAGGGATGAGCACAGATACGCAGTATTTT	CASSLSGMSTDTQYF
TRBV4-1	NA	15	TRBD1	TRBJ2-7	TGCGCCAGCAGCGGACCGGGACAGGGGGTCGGGGAGCAGTACTTC	CASSGPGQGVGEQYF
TRBV7-2	many	16	NA	TRBJ2-1	TGTGCCAGCAGTCACCAGGGGGGGCCGTCGGAGGGGGAGCAGTTCTTC	CASSHQGGPSEGEQFF
TRBV20-1	many	10	NA	TRBJ1-3	TGCAGTGCTCGTGGAAACACCATATATTTT	CSARGNTIYF
TRBV10-3	NA	15	NA	TRBJ1-5	TGTGCCATCAGTGAGTCTGTCGGAGACAATCAGCCCCAGCATTTT	CAISESVGDNQPQHF
TRBV27	many	16	TRBD2	TRBJ2-3	TGTGCCAGCACCGGGACTAGCGGGGGCTGGGGGGATACGCAGTATTTT	CASTGTSGGWGDTQYF
TRBV7-2	many	19	TRBD2	TRBJ2-3	TGTGCCAGCAGCTTAGCGAGATTCGGCGGGGGGGCTCGCACAGATACGCAGTATTTT	CASSLARFGGGARTDTQYF
TRBV30	NA	14	NA	TRBJ1-2	TGTGCCTGGGGCCAACAGGCCGCTAACTATGGCTACACCTTC	CAWGQQAANYGYTF
TRBV20-1	few	14	NA	TRBJ2-3	TGCAGTGCTTTACCTGGACCGCGGGCAGATACGCAGTATTTT	CSALPGPRADTQYF
TRBV11-2	many	12	NA	TRBJ2-1	TGTGCCAGCAGCCTAGGGATCGATGAGCAGTTCTTC	CASSLGIDEQFF
TRBV20-1	NA	13	NA	TRBJ1-5	TGCAGTGCTAGACAGGGTGGCAATCAGCCCCAGCATTTT	CSARQGGNQPQHF
TRBV23-1	few	14	TRBD1	TRBJ2-4	TGCGCCAGCAGTCAACGTCCGGGACAGAACATTCAGTACTTC	CASSQRPGQNIQYF
TRBV5-1	few	15	NA	TRBJ1-5	TGCGCCAGCAGCTTTAGTCCTGGGAGCAATCAGCCCCAGCATTTT	CASSFSPGSNQPQHF
TRBV20-1	NA	15	TRBD1	TRBJ2-5	TGCAGTGCCAAGACGGGACAGGGGGCGGGGGAGACCCAGTACTTC	CSAKTGQGAGETQYF
TRBV3-2	NA	15	NA	TRBJ1-3	TGTGCCAGCAGCCAAGAACGCGCCGGCGGAAACACCATATATTTT	CASSQERAGGNTIYF